This T cell receptor beta chain originates from a study of T cells in Graves' hyperthyroidism and ophthalmopathy. The source material, RNA transcripts, was used to amplify TCR beta CDR3 regions. First-round RT-PCR of the TCR CDR3 relied on the HTBI primer set. TCRdb passed the multiplex PCR reads through MiXCR, listing each CDR3 protein once. Of hundreds of thousands of distinct CDR3 sequences in the sample, roughly 25% were seen once. Per the germline V gene, CDR1 is SQVTM and CDR2 is ANQGSEA. The CDR3 is 14 residues long. J lost 2 bases, V lost 5 bases, and 6 bases had no gene match. This clonotype was observed at least ten times. What it binds is unknown. Study-level findings and limits: Stable hyperthyroidism was told apart from ophthalmopathy by a model built on 13 V-J features.

The rearrangement joins TRBV29-1 to TRBJ2-7; 10 nucleotides match TRBD1. This TCR was sampled from a woman aged 30 to 39 with Graves' ophthalmopathy. Sequencing input: blood. The CDR3 region is CSVRPTGGTYEQYF. DNA for the CDR3: TGCAGCGTTCGCCCGACAGGGGGCACCTACGAGCAGTACTTC.